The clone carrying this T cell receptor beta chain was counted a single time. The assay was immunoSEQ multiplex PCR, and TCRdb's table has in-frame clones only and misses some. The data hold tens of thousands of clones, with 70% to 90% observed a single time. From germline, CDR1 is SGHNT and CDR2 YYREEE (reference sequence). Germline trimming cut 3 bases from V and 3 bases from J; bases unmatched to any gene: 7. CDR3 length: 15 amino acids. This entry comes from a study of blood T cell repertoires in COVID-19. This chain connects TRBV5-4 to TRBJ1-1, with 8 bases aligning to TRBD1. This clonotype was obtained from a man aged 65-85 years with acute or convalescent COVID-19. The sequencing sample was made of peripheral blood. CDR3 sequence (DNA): TGTGCCAGCAGCTCGCCGGACAGGGTTGACACTGAAGCTTTCTTT. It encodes CASSSPDRVDTEAFF.